The clone carrying this TCR beta chain appeared once. The assay was immunoSEQ multiplex PCR, and TCRdb's table has in-frame clones only and misses some. The sample holds under 85,000 clones; less than 95% are singletons and the top ten take 6.2%. The data belong to a study of control samples from healthy donors and cancer patients. Sequencing input: blood. The source is a woman aged 40 to 49 in good health.

The CDR3 DNA sequence: TGTGCCAGCAGTTTAGTAACGGGGGGCGAGCAGTACTTC. This codes for CASSLVTGGEQYF. The V call is TRBV12-3 or TRBV12-4, the J call TRBJ2-7; TRBD2 matches 7 bases. This CDR3 comprises 13 residues. V lost 1 base and J lost 6; bases outside the gene matches: 3.